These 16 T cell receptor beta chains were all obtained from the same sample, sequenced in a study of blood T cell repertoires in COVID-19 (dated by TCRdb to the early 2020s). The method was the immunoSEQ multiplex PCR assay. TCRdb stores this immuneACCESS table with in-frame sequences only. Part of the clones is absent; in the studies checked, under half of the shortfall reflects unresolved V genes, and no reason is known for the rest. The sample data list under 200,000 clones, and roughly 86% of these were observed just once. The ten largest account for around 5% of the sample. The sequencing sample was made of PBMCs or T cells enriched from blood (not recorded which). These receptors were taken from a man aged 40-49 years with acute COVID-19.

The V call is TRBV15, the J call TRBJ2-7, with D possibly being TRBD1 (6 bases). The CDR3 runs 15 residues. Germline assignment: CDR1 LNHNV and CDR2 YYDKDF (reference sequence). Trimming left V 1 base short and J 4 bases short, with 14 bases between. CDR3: CATSRGGSDSYEQYF. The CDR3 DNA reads TGTGCCACCAGCAGAGGGGGGTCGGACAGTTACGAGCAGTACTTC.

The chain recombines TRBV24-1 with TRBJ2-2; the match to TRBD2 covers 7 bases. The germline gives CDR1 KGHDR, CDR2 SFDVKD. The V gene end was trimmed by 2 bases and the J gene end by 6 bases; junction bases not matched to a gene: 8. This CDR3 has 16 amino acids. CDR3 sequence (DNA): TGTGCCACCAGTGATTCCTCGACTAGCATCGCCGGGGAGCTGTTTTTT. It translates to CATSDSSTSIAGELFF.

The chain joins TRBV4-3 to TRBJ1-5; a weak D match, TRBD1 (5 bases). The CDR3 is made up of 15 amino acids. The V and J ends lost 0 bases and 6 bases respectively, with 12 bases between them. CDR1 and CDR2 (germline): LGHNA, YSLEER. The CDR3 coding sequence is TGCGCCAGCAGCCAAGATAAAGGGGCGGCTCAGCCCCAGCATTTT. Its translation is CASSQDKGAAQPQHF.

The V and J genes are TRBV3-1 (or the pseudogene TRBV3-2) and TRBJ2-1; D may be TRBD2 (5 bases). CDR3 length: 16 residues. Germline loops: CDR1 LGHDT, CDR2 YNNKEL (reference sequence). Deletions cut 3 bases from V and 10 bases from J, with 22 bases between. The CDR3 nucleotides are TGTGCCAGCAGCCATAACCCGCGGGCGTCCCTAAGAGAGCAGTTCTTC. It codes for CASSHNPRASLREQFF.

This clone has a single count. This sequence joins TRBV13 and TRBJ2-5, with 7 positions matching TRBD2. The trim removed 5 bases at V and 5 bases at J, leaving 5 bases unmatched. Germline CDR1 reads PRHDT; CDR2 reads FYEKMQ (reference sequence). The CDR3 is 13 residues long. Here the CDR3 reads CASSPARGETQYF. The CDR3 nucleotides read TGTGCCAGCAGCCCCGCGCGGGGGGAGACCCAGTACTTC.

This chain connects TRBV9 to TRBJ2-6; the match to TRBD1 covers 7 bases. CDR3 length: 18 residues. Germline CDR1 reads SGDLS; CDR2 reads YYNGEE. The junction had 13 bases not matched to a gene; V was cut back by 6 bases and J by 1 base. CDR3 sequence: CASTPSSRGLSGANVLTF. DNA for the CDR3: TGTGCCAGCACCCCATCCTCAAGGGGGCTTTCTGGGGCCAACGTCCTGACTTTC.

CDR3: CASSWTGDETQYF. In DNA, the CDR3 is TGTGCCAGCAGTTGGACAGGGGACGAGACCCAGTACTTC. This chain links TRBV6-5 with TRBJ2-5; 9 bases align to TRBD1. Losses at the gene ends were 4 bases for V and 5 bases for J; bases not matched to a gene: 2. The CDR3 loop spans 13 amino acids. Germline assignment: CDR1 MNHEY and CDR2 SVGAGI.

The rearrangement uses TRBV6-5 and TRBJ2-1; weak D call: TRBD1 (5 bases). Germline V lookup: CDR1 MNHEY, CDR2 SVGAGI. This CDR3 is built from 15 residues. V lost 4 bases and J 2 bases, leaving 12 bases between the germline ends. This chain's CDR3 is CASSFQGGTYNEQFF. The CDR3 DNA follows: TGTGCCAGCAGTTTCCAGGGTGGAACCTACAATGAGCAGTTCTTC.

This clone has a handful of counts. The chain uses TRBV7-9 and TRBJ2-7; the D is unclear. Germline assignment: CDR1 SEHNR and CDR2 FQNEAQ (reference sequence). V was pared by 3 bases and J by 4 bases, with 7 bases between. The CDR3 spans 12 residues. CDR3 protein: CASSFQVYEQYF. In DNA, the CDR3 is TGTGCCAGCAGCTTCCAGGTTTACGAGCAGTACTTC.

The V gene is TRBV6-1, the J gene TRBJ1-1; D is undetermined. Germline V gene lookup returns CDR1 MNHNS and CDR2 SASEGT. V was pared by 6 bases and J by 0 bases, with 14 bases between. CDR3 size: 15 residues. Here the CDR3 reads CASRLRGLMNTEAFF. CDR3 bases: TGTGCCAGCAGGCTCCGAGGTCTGATGAACACTGAAGCTTTCTTT.

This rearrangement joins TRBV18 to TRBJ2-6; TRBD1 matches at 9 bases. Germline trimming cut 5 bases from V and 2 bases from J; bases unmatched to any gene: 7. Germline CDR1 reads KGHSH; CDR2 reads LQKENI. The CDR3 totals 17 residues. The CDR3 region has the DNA TGTGCCAGCTCAGAATCGACAGGGGGGACTGGGGCCAACGTCCTGACTTTC. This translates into CASSESTGGTGANVLTF.

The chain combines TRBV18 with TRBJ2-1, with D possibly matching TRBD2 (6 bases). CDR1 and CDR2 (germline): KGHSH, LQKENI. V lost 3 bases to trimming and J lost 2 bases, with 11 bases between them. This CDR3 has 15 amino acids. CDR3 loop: CASSPSGGPYNEQFF. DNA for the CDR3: TGTGCCAGCTCACCGTCCGGGGGACCCTACAATGAGCAGTTCTTC.

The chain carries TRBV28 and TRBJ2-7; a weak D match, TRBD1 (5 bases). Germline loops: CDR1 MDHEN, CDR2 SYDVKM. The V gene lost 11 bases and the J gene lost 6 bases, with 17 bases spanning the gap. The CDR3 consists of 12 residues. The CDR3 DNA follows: TGTGCCTTGCAGGGAAAGGCCTCCGAGCAGTACTTC. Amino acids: CALQGKASEQYF.

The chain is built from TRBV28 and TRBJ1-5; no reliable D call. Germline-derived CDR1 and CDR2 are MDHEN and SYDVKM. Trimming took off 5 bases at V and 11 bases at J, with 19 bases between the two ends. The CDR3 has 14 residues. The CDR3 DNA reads TGTGCCAGCAGTACTCTCGACACGCGCGATTCCCAGCATTTT. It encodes CASSTLDTRDSQHF.

The CDR3 region has the DNA TGCGCCAGCAGCTCGACTTACACAACCACGAATGAGCAGTTCTTC. This sequence encodes CASSSTYTTTNEQFF. The chain uses TRBV5-1 and TRBJ2-1; D gene uncertain. CDR1 is SGHRS and CDR2 is YFSETQ in the germline V gene. The CDR3 runs to 15 residues. Trimming cost V 3 bases and J 7 bases, with 17 bases left between them. The whole variable domain, remainder taken from reference TRBV5-1 and TRBJ2-1, is KAGVTQTPRYLIKTRGQQVTLSCSPISGHRSVSWYQQTPGQGLQFLFEYFSETQRNKGNFPGRFSGRQFSNSRSEMNVSTLELGDSALYLCASSSTYTTTNEQFFGPGTRLTVL.

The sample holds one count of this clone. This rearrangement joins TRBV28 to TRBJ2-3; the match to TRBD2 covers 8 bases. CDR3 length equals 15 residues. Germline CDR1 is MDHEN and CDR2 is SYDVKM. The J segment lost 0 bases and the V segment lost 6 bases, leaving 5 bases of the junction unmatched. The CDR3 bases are TGTGCCAGCAGCCACCGGGGGGGCAGCACAGATACGCAGTATTTT. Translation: CASSHRGGSTDTQYF.